This TCR beta chain stems from a study of tissue T cells after allogeneic stem cell transplantation. CDR1 and CDR2 (germline): MNHEY, SVGAGI. This CDR3 is built from 15 residues. V lost 5 bases and J lost 6; bases outside the gene matches: 8. The protocol was immunoSEQ multiplex PCR, while the TCRdb copy is restricted to in-frame clones and leaves out a portion. Among some 45,000 clones, 92% were seen once, and the ten largest hold approximately 3.9%. Study-level findings and limits: In patients and mice, blood and spleen missed much of tissue repertoire. Shared clones across patients were few; motif clustering revealed tissue-specific shared signatures.

Details on this clone: What it binds is not known.

The sample was blood, taken before transplantation. The genes are TRBV6-5 and TRBJ2-1, with 9 bases fitting TRBD2. The clonotype comes from a woman aged 35 to 75 who later had graft-versus-host disease after an allogeneic stem cell transplant. The CDR3 sequence: CASSKGLAVSNEQFF. The CDR3 DNA is TGTGCCAGCAGTAAGGGACTAGCAGTATCCAATGAGCAGTTCTTC.